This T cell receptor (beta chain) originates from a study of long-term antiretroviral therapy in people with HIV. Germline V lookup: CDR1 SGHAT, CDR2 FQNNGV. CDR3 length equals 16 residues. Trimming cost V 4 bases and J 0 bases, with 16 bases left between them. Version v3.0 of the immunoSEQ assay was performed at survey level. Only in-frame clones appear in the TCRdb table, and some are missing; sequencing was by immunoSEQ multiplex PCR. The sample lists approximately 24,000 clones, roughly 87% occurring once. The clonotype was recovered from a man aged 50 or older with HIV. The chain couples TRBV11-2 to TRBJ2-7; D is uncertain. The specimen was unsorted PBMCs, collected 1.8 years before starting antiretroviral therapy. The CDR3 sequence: CASSWGSGRSSYEQYF. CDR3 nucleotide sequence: TGTGCCAGCAGCTGGGGTTCCGGGCGGAGCTCCTACGAGCAGTACTTC.